Below, 26 T cell receptor beta chains from the same sample are listed, as sequenced in a study of human T cells and chemical hapten exposure (dated by TCRdb to the early 2020s). In light of the paper, this sample's time point label describes: patch test 2, 6 weeks after DPC sensitization. Read against the paper, the sample's treatment or condition label means: therapeutic diphenylcyclopropenone sensitization with weekly scalp DPC. Library preparation was by RACE. The data were produced on a NextSeq 500. TCRdb applied fastp at Q25 and MiXCR to the public reads, then kept only in-frame beta chains. CDR3 protein sequences are deduplicated, and each keeps its most common genes and DNA. The sample records 42,000 or so distinct CDR3 sequences, around 10% of which are singletons. The ten most abundant clones make up about 15% of the sample. The sequences come from whole blood, collected in connection with sensitization to the hapten diphenylcyclopropenone (DPC). The receptor source for this set is a woman in her thirties or forties with alopecia areata. Some clones in this sample may be carry-over from other donors' samples.

There are a few counts of this clonotype. The genes are TRBV13 and TRBJ2-7, with TRBD1 identical over 9 bases. J lost 7 bases, V lost 4 bases, and 11 bases had no gene match. CDR1 is PRHDT, CDR2 FYEKMQ, per germline (reference sequence). This CDR3 is built from 15 residues. In DNA, the CDR3 is TGTGCCAGCAGCTCCACCCCCGGGACAGGGAAGGAGCAGTACTTC. Translation gives CASSSTPGTGKEQYF.

This clonotype was seen more than once but under ten times. The chain combines TRBV24-1 with TRBJ2-3; 11 bases are shared with TRBD2. Germline-derived CDR1 and CDR2 are KGHDR and SFDVKD. With V trimmed by 4 bases and J by 4 bases, 3 bases remained unmatched. The CDR3 contains 15 residues. The DNA for the CDR3 is TGTGCCACCAGTGAGACTAGCGGGGTCGCAGATACGCAGTATTTT. Amino acid sequence: CATSETSGVADTQYF.

This chain joins TRBV7-2 and TRBJ1-2, with TRBD1 as a possible D gene (5 bases). The CDR3 totals 14 residues. CDR1 SGHTA and CDR2 FQGNSA come from the germline V gene. The V gene lost 5 bases and the J gene lost 0 bases, with 10 bases spanning the gap. The CDR3: CASSRGLANYGYTF. In DNA, the CDR3 is TGTGCCAGCAGCCGGGGACTGGCTAACTATGGCTACACCTTC.

The chain carries TRBV6-1 and TRBJ2-3; D possibly corresponds to TRBD2 (7 bases). The CDR3 contains 14 residues. Germline-derived CDR1 and CDR2 are MNHNS and SASEGT. Trimming took 2 bases from V and 5 from J, leaving 11 bases between them. CDR3 in DNA: TGTGCCAGCAGTGAACCGGGGGGCAGAGATACGCAGTATTTT. Protein: CASSEPGGRDTQYF.

The V and J genes are TRBV5-1 and TRBJ2-7, with no clear D. With 1 base removed from V and 3 bases from J, the gap between germline ends came to 5 bases. Per the germline V gene, CDR1 is SGHRS and CDR2 is YFSETQ. The CDR3 is made up of 12 amino acids. The DNA for the CDR3 is TGCGCCAGCAGCTTGAACCGCTACGAGCAGTACTTC. Its protein product is CASSLNRYEQYF. Variable domain in full (rest from reference TRBV5-1 and TRBJ2-7): KAGVTQTPRYLIKTRGQQVTLSCSPISGHRSVSWYQQTPGQGLQFLFEYFSETQRNKGNFPGRFSGRQFSNSRSEMNVSTLELGDSALYLCASSLNRYEQYFGPGTRLTVT.

The chain uses TRBV28 and TRBJ1-2; D is uncertain. Trimming cost V 3 bases and J 0 bases, with 8 bases left between them. Per germline, CDR1 MDHEN and CDR2 SYDVKM. CDR3 length: 14 amino acids. The CDR3 coding sequence is TGTGCCAGCAGTTTCATCCAGGCTAACTATGGCTACACCTTC. This codes for CASSFIQANYGYTF.

This clonotype occurred many times. The rearrangement links TRBV7-2 to TRBJ2-1, with TRBD1 matching over 8 bases. Trimming cost V 5 bases and J 6 bases; bases outside gene matches: 9. The germline CDR1 and CDR2 sequences are SGHTA and FQGNSA. This CDR3 has 15 amino acids. The CDR3 DNA reads as TGTGCCAGCAGCCCTCCCGGGACAGGTGCCAATGAGCAGTTCTTC. Amino acids: CASSPPGTGANEQFF.

This clonotype has a count of ten or more. The V and J genes are TRBV18 and TRBJ1-1; D gene uncertain. CDR3 length: 14 residues. With 2 bases removed from V and 4 bases from J, the gap between germline ends came to 11 bases. The germline CDR1 and CDR2 sequences are KGHSH and LQKENI. CDR3 sequence reads: CASSPEYLGTEAFF. In DNA, the CDR3 is TGTGCCAGCTCACCAGAATATCTGGGCACTGAAGCTTTCTTT.

The chain is built from TRBV12-3 or TRBV12-4 and TRBJ2-5; possibly TRBD2 for D (6 bases). This CDR3 has 14 amino acids. The germline V and J ends were trimmed by 5 bases and 5 bases, with 15 bases remaining between them. The CDR3 spells CASSPGLYPETQYF. CDR3 DNA sequence: TGTGCCAGCAGTCCGGGACTCTACCCGGAGACCCAGTACTTC.

This chain uses TRBV4-3 with TRBJ2-1; D possibly corresponds to TRBD2 (6 bases). The CDR3 is 17 residues long. The ends were cut back, 0 bases at V and 0 bases at J, with 12 bases in the middle. CDR1 and CDR2 from the germline V gene are LGHNA and YSLEER. CDR3: CASSQERGGSSYNEQFF. The CDR3 DNA reads TGCGCCAGCAGCCAAGAGCGGGGCGGTAGCTCCTACAATGAGCAGTTCTTC.

This clonotype was counted between two and nine times. The CDR3 loop reads CASSLKAGPGHTDTQYF. In DNA form, the CDR3 reads TGTGCCAGCAGCTTGAAGGCGGGGCCCGGTCACACAGATACGCAGTATTTT. The rearrangement joins TRBV5-4 to TRBJ2-3, with D possibly being TRBD2 (6 bases). Trimming left V 1 base short and J 2 bases short, with 17 bases between. Germline CDR1 reads SGHNT; CDR2 reads YYREEE (reference sequence). This CDR3 contains 17 residues.

This clonotype was picked up many times. J is TRBJ2-2 and V is TRBV20-1; 8 bases are shared with TRBD2. Looked up from germline, CDR1 is DFQATT and CDR2 is SNEGSKA (reference sequence). The V gene end was trimmed by 1 base and the J gene end by 1 base; junction bases not matched to a gene: 2. The CDR3 has 15 amino acids. In nucleotides, the CDR3 is TGCAGTGCTAGAGGCGGGGGGCGGAACACCGGGGAGCTGTTTTTT. Residues: CSARGGGRNTGELFF.

This clonotype was seen a handful of times. The chain combines TRBV2 with TRBJ2-7; D is undetermined. This CDR3 is built from 12 residues. CDR1 is SNHLY, CDR2 FYNNEI, per germline. V was shortened by 8 bases and J by 6 bases, with 14 bases between the two germline ends. The CDR3 DNA is TGTGCCAGCGGAACGGGCAGTGGCGAGCAGTACTTC. Translated: CASGTGSGEQYF.

This clonotype was observed many times. V is TRBV3-1 and J is TRBJ1-5; D gene ambiguous. From germline, CDR1 is LGHDT and CDR2 YNNKEL (reference sequence). The length of the CDR3 is 17 residues. The V gene lost 0 bases and the J gene lost 4 bases, with 16 bases spanning the gap. DNA for the CDR3: TGTGCCAGCAGCCAAGATCGGTCAGGCCACGGGAATCAGCCCCAGCATTTT. Its protein product is CASSQDRSGHGNQPQHF.

The table lists this clonotype with many counts. V and J are TRBV6-2 or TRBV6-3 and TRBJ2-3; 12 nucleotides match TRBD2. The CDR3 is 16 amino acids. The V gene's germline CDR1 is MNHEY and CDR2 SVGEGT. V dropped 5 bases and J dropped 4; count of bases not matched to a gene: 7. The chain's CDR3 is CASSPILAGGADTQYF. The CDR3 DNA is TGTGCCAGCAGTCCTATACTAGCGGGGGGTGCAGATACGCAGTATTTT.

This clonotype was recorded at least ten times. This chain links TRBV12-2 with TRBJ2-1. TRBV12-2 is noted as a pseudogene. The CDR3 totals 11 residues. The CDR3 bases are TGTGCAAGTCGCCGGATAAATGAGCAGTTCTTC. Amino acid sequence: CASRRINEQFF.

This clonotype turned up a few times. The chain recombines TRBV29-1 with TRBJ1-2; no clear D. CDR1 is SQVTM and CDR2 is ANQGSEA in the germline V gene. V was trimmed by 7 bases and J by 1 base, leaving 7 bases between them. The CDR3 extends over 11 amino acids. In nucleotides, the CDR3 is TGCAGCGCCTACTTTAACTATGGCTACACCTTC. Translation: CSAYFNYGYTF.

This chain connects TRBV5-4 to TRBJ2-7; 7 positions agree with TRBD1. CDR3 length: 14 amino acids. Germline assignment: CDR1 SGHNT and CDR2 YYREEE (reference sequence). The V segment lost 4 bases and the J segment 2 bases; nucleotides outside the gene matches: 6. Written as DNA, the CDR3 is TGTGCCAGCAGCCCCGGACAGGTTCCCTACGAGCAGTACTTC. It is translated as CASSPGQVPYEQYF.

This clonotype was seen more than once but under ten times. V gene TRBV5-4 combines with J gene TRBJ2-5, with 11 bases fitting TRBD2. The length of the CDR3 is 16 residues. Losses at the gene ends were 6 bases for V and 2 bases for J; bases not matched to a gene: 9. Germline CDR1 and CDR2: SGHNT and YYREEE (reference sequence). The CDR3, as DNA: TGTGCCAGCAACCCAAACGTAGCGGGGGGGCAAGAGACCCAGTACTTC. Translation gives CASNPNVAGGQETQYF.

This clonotype was recorded a few times. The chain carries TRBV21-1 and TRBJ2-3; the table's D gene call, TRBD1, was not cross checked with the DNA. TRBV21-1 corresponds to a pseudogene. The CDR3 covers 13 residues. CDR3 loop: CASSNPCEDTQYF. CDR3 DNA: TGTGCCAGCAGCAACCCCTGTGAAGATACGCAGTATTTT.

This clonotype came up many times. This rearrangement joins TRBV14 to TRBJ2-4; D gene unclear. The length of the CDR3 is 13 residues. V lost 4 bases and J lost 3, with 7 bases in between. The germline CDR1 and CDR2 sequences are SGHDN and FVKESK. The DNA of the CDR3 is TGTGCCAGCAGCCTAAGCAGCAAAAACATTCAGTACTTC. It yields the protein CASSLSSKNIQYF. The entire variable domain, with the rest obtained from reference TRBV14 and TRBJ2-4, is as follows: EAGVTQFPSHSVIEKGQTVTLRCDPISGHDNLYWYRRVMGKEIKFLLHFVKESKQDESGMPNNRFLAERTGGTYSTLKVQPAELEDSGVYFCASSLSSKNIQYFGAGTRLSVL.

The table lists this clonotype with a count of one. This rearrangement joins TRBV7-2 to TRBJ1-2; D not certain. The CDR3 consists of 17 residues. CDR1 and CDR2 (germline): SGHTA, FQGNSA. The V end was cut by 5 bases, the J end by 2 bases, with 21 bases between. CDR3: CASSPRVRAPRNYGYTF. Written as DNA, the CDR3 is TGTGCCAGCAGCCCAAGGGTCAGAGCGCCAAGAAACTATGGCTACACCTTC.

In its sample, this clonotype was seen many times. V and J are TRBV3-1 and TRBJ2-1, with 8 bases aligning to TRBD2. The junction had 18 bases not matched to a gene; V was cut back by 3 bases and J by 2 bases. This CDR3 region has 20 residues. Germline CDR1 and CDR2: LGHDT and YNNKEL (reference sequence). The CDR3 nucleotides are TGTGCCAGCAGCCACCTGCGGGTAGGATTTACTAGCGGACCCTACAATGAGCAGTTCTTC. Protein sequence: CASSHLRVGFTSGPYNEQFF.

V gene TRBV27 combines with J gene TRBJ2-7; TRBD2 is a possible D gene (5 bases). Germline values: CDR1 MNHEY, CDR2 SMNVEV (reference sequence). V was shortened by 8 bases and J by 3 bases, with 8 bases between the two germline ends. CDR3 length equals 11 residues. The CDR3 DNA reads as TGTGCCAGCCCGGACTGCTACGAGCAGTACTTC. Its protein is CASPDCYEQYF.

Many counts were recorded for this clonotype. The chain links TRBV4-3 to TRBJ2-7; 9 nucleotides agree with TRBD1. Germline V gene data show CDR1 as LGHNA and CDR2 as YSLEER. J lost 0 bases, V lost 4 bases, and 4 bases had no gene match. The CDR3 is 15 amino acids. The CDR3: CASSPGQGLSYEQYF. DNA for the CDR3: TGCGCCAGCAGCCCGGGACAGGGCCTCTCCTACGAGCAGTACTTC.

This clonotype was detected many times. The J gene is TRBJ2-2, the V gene TRBV12-3 or TRBV12-4, with D perhaps matching TRBD1 or TRBD2 (5 bases each). The CDR3 loop spans 15 amino acids. Trimming shortened V by 0 bases and J by 4 bases, and 9 bases separated the two germline ends. CDR3 in DNA: TGTGCCAGCAGTTTAGCGGGACGGACCACCGGGGAGCTGTTTTTT. This translates into CASSLAGRTTGELFF.